The present T cell receptor (beta chain) was sequenced within a study of post-analysis software for immune sequencing data. On the study more broadly: The disease courses spanned relapsing-remitting, secondary progressive and progressive-relapsing forms of multiple sclerosis. Broader study findings: Patients had higher frequencies than controls of roughly five TRBV segments, including TRBV5-6, TRBV5-1 and TRBV20-1. Normalized Chao1 diversity in multiple sclerosis patients fell significantly below that of controls.

The TCR beta cDNA libraries contained unique molecular identifiers. With 1 to 10 million T cells as the source, about half a million cDNA molecules resulted. MiXCR, run by TCRdb on the PCR reads, gives a single entry per CDR3 protein. Counted here are about 540,000 distinct CDR3 sequences, approximately 34% occurring once; the ten biggest clones make up around 6.1%. About this clonotype: No antigen is known for it.

The CDR3 spans 16 residues. The V call is TRBV21-1, the J call TRBJ2-7; the table calls TRBD2, which could not be checked here. TRBV21-1 is a pseudogene segment. Sequenced: blood. The clonotype was recovered from a girl aged 2-17 years with multiple sclerosis. In DNA form, the CDR3 reads TGTGCCAGCAGCAAAAAGACTAGCGGGGGGACCTACGAGCAGTACTTC. It is translated as CASSKKTSGGTYEQYF.